This T cell receptor beta chain was captured by sequencing in a study of blood T cell repertoires in COVID-19 (dated by TCRdb to the early 2020s). Regarding the research as a whole: Collaborator samples came from the United States, Italy and Spain and covered acute and convalescent phases of COVID-19. The sample metadata nearly always contained a de-identified subject ID, COVID-19 status, age in years and sex. The material from the prospective study consisted of cDNA or gDNA derived from T cells, B-cell-depleted T cells, or PBMCs. Where HLA class I and class II types were available, the types were taken from metadata supplied by the sample provider, not from assay-based typing. Deeply sampled blood TCRbeta repertoires from subjects exposed to, actively infected with, or recovered from COVID-19 were included in the dataset. The repertoires were made available in a free public database intended to serve as a resource for research on the immune response to SARS-CoV-2. Samples came from the ongoing ImmuneRACE study (first 160 participants) plus 1,254 subjects from 6 global collaborators.

The collaborating institutions used their own protocols to collect whole blood in K2EDTA tubes. Collaborator samples were shipped for TCRbeta analysis as frozen whole blood, isolated PBMCs, or DNA extracted from either sample type. Points the paper makes about the study in general: How much clinical and demographic metadata was included differed by source and by participant, and the metadata was provided uncurated.

As concerns this clone: Its antigen remains unidentified. No quality values exist for individual bases; no much larger clone is one base distant.

For this chain, trimming is 0 bases at the V end and 7 bases at the J end, and the number of junction bases without a gene match is 1. Including cysteine and phenylalanine, the CDR3 has 15 amino acids. Only the CDR3 DNA stays, 45 bases, in frame from base 1. Sequences KGHSH (CDR1) and LQKENI (CDR2) are obtained from the germline V gene. TCRbeta CDR3 regions were amplified from genomic DNA by means of the immunoSEQ Assay, a bias-controlled multiplex PCR. As for how the authors treated the data: The number of nucleated cells in each sample was estimated by amplification of reference gene primers within the assay. Sequence reads were collapsed and filtered to measure the absolute abundance of every unique TCRbeta CDR3 rearrangement. For each sample, productive Simpson clonality was calculated as the square root of Simpson's diversity index across productive rearrangements. TCRdb re-hosts the immuneACCESS table, in-frame sequences only. Its copies lack some clones; in the studies checked, an unresolved V gene accounts for under half of them, and the cause for the rest is not known. Clonal size and the V and J genes are those of that table, whereas D and trimming came from the DNA. Across this sample there are about 170,000 clones, with 88% seen only once. The ten top clones hold 20% to 30% of the sample.

Recombination linked TRBV18 to TRBJ1-5, and TRBD1 matches 12 of the central bases. The source of this sequence is a man aged 55 to 70 with acute or convalescent COVID-19. Sequenced sample: peripheral blood. The CDR3 reads as follows: CASSPPGQGAQPQHF. The DNA reads as follows: TGTGCCAGCTCACCACCGGGACAGGGGGCCCAGCCCCAGCATTTT.